The source of this T cell receptor (beta chain) is a study of molecular identifiers for immune sequencing clone quantification. Study summary: RNA, taken in replicates from approximately 20,000 or 100,000 naive CD8 cells, was split five ways, with four sequenced.

TCRdb fed the PCR reads into MiXCR, producing one record per CDR3 protein. Among hundreds of thousands of distinct CDR3 sequences listed, 25% were seen once. V was trimmed by 6 bases and J by 0 bases, leaving 6 bases between them. Per the germline V gene, CDR1 is DFQATT and CDR2 is SNEGSKA (reference sequence). The CDR3 contains 11 residues. This clonotype has at least ten counts. What it recognizes is unknown. Study results and limitations: Spiked TCR RNA from one Jurkat cell reportedly showed up when mixed among around 1 million naive cells.

Naive CD8 library inputs spanned roughly 18,000 to 1,100,000 sorted cells and 10%, 30% or 50% RNA. Sorting isolated naive CD8 T cells as CD8+CD4-CCR7+CD45RA+ events. This rearrangement joins TRBV20-1 to TRBJ2-7; D call uncertain. Sequenced: naive CD8+ T cells from blood, with Jurkat cell RNA spiked in. Indicated subset: FACS-sorted CD8+CD4-CCR7+CD45RA+ naive T cells. The TCR comes from a human donor in good health. Some libraries in this study had Jurkat cell RNA spiked in. CDR3 bases: TGCAGTGCGGTACTCTCCTACGAGCAGTACTTC. Translation gives CSAVLSYEQYF.